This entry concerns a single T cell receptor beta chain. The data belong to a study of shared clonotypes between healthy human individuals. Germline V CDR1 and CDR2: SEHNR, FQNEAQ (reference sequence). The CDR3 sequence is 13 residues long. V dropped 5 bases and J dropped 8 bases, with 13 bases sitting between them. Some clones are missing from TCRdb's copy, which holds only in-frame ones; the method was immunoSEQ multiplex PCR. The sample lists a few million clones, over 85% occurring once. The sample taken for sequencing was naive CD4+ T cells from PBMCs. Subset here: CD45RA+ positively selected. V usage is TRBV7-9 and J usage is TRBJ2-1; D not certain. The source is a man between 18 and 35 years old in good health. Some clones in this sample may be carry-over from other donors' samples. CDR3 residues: CASSRRLVHEQFF. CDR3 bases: TGTGCCAGCAGCCGCCGCTTAGTACATGAGCAGTTCTTC.